This T cell receptor (beta chain) comes out of a study of blood T cell repertoires in COVID-19. CDR1 is SGHVS, CDR2 FQNEAQ, per germline. The CDR3 consists of 11 residues. V was shortened by 5 bases and J by 4 bases, with 6 bases between the two germline ends. Study processing details: The authors estimated nucleated cell counts from reference gene primer amplification. The data were produced by immunoSEQ multiplex PCR, yet TCRdb's version contains in-frame clones alone and is incomplete. That table gives V, J and clone size, and the DNA gave D and trimming. The data contain 250,000 to 300,000 clones, around 84% of them singletons.

Sequencing was carried out using peripheral blood. The chain combines TRBV7-8 with TRBJ2-7, with unresolved D. The source is a man between 60 and 75 years old with acute or convalescent COVID-19. CDR3 loop: CASSHRYEQYF. The DNA for the CDR3 is TGTGCCAGCAGCCACCGGTACGAGCAGTACTTC.